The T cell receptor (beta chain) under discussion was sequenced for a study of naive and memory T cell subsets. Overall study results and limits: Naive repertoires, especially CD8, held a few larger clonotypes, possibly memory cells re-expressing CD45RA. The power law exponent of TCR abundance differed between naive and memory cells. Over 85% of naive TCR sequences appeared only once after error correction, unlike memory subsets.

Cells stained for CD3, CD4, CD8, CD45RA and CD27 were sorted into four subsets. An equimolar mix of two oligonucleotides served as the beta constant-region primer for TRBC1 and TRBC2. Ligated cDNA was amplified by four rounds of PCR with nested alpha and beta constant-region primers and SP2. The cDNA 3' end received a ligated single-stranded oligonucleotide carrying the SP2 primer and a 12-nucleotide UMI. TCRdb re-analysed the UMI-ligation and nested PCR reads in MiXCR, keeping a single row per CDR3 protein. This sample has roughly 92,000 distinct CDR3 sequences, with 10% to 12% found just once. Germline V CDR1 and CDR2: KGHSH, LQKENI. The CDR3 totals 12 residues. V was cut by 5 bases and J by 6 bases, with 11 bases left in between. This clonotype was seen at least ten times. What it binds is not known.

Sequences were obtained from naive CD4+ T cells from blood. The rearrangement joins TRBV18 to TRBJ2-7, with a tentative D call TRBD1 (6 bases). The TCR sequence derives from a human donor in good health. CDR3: CASSTNRAEQYF. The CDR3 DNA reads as TGTGCCAGCTCAACCAACAGGGCCGAGCAGTACTTC. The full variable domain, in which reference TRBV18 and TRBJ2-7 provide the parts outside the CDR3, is NAGVMQNPRHLVRRRGQEARLRCSPMKGHSHVYWYRQLPEEGLKFMVYLQKENIIDESGMPKERFSAEFPKEGPSILRIQQVVRGDSAAYFCASSTNRAEQYFGPGTRLTVT.